The 22 T cell receptor beta chains in this list originate from one sample, sequenced in a study of early T cells in non-severe SARS-CoV-2 infection. TCRdb reprocessed the 5' RACE reads via MiXCR and lists one record per CDR3 protein. The profile shows about 100,000 distinct CDR3 sequences, less than 15% of them singletons. The sample comprised whole blood. Receptors were obtained from an adult who was a healthcare worker with PCR-confirmed SARS-CoV-2 infection or an uninfected control (not recorded which).

This chain links TRBV9 with TRBJ2-2; D is unresolved. The CDR3 is 16 amino acids. Germline CDR1 is SGDLS and CDR2 is YYNGEE. The V end was cut by 3 bases, the J end by 0 bases, with 12 bases between. The DNA of the CDR3 is TGTGCCAGCAGCGCCCTCCTAGTCTCGAACACCGGGGAGCTGTTTTTT. This codes for CASSALLVSNTGELFF.

This clonotype was recorded a few times. J is TRBJ2-3 and V is TRBV7-9; TRBD1 aligns across 9 bases. This CDR3 contains 15 residues. The germline V gene encodes CDR1 SEHNR and CDR2 FQNEAQ (reference sequence). V lost 6 bases to trimming and J lost 3 bases; unmatched junction nucleotides: 7. DNA of the CDR3: TGTGCCAGCAGTCCTAACAGGGGGCAGACAGATACGCAGTATTTT. Protein product: CASSPNRGQTDTQYF.

This rearrangement joins TRBV29-1 to TRBJ1-1; D is unclear. This CDR3 is built from 13 residues. CDR1 and CDR2 from the germline V gene are SQVTM and ANQGSEA. Trimming took 7 bases from V and 5 from J, leaving 17 bases between them. The CDR3 here is CSGSDWGGTEAFF. In DNA, the CDR3 is TGCAGCGGGTCGGACTGGGGAGGGACTGAAGCTTTCTTT.

This chain joins TRBV6-6 and TRBJ1-6; D is ambiguous. Trimming pared 5 bases from V and 11 bases from J, leaving 16 bases between. Germline values: CDR1 MNHNY, CDR2 SVGAGI (reference sequence). The CDR3 has 14 residues. The CDR3 bases are TGTGCCAGCAGTCCTGGATCTACTAGGACACCCCTCCACTTT. Translating gives CASSPGSTRTPLHF.

V usage is TRBV4-1 and J usage is TRBJ2-5; 10 positions match TRBD1. The CDR3 consists of 14 residues. Unmatched junction bases numbered 4, after V lost 6 bases and J lost 3 bases. CDR1 MGHRA and CDR2 YSYEKL come from the germline V gene. The CDR3, as DNA: TGCGCCAGCAGACTGACAGGGGGCAAAGAGACCCAGTACTTC. Protein product: CASRLTGGKETQYF.

This clonotype has at least ten counts. The chain carries TRBV29-1 and TRBJ1-2, with a tentative D call TRBD1 (5 bases). The V end lost 3 bases, the J end lost 0 bases, and 11 bases lay between the germline ends. Germline V gene data show CDR1 as SQVTM and CDR2 as ANQGSEA. The CDR3 totals 14 residues. DNA of the CDR3: TGCAGCGTTGAGGGGCAGCCTCCTAACTATGGCTACACCTTC. Residues: CSVEGQPPNYGYTF.

This chain joins TRBV5-8 and TRBJ2-3; TRBD2 matches at 8 bases. With 1 base clipped from V and 2 bases from J, the junction kept 3 bases outside the gene matches. The CDR3 has 15 amino acids. From germline, CDR1 is SGHTS and CDR2 YDEGEE. CDR3 protein: CASSLRGGDTDTQYF. In DNA, the CDR3 is TGTGCCAGCAGCTTGCGGGGGGGTGACACAGATACGCAGTATTTT. Complete variable domain (other parts from reference TRBV5-8 and TRBJ2-3): EAGVTQSPTHLIKTRGQQATLRCSPISGHTSVYWYQQALGLGLQFLLWYDEGEERNRGNFPPRFSGRQFPNYSSELNVNALELEDSALYLCASSLRGGDTDTQYFGPGTRLTVL.

On this clonotype: A much larger clone differs by one base, so this may be a read error. The V and J genes are TRBV2 and TRBJ2-2; weak D call: TRBD1 (5 bases). Germline CDR1 reads SNHLY; CDR2 reads FYNNEI. Trimming pared 4 bases from V and 9 bases from J, leaving 18 bases between. The CDR3 has 15 residues. CDR3: CASSGQDHGARELFF. CDR3 sequence (DNA): TGTGCCAGCAGTGGGCAGGACCATGGGGCCAGGGAGCTGTTTTTT.

The table lists this clonotype with a few counts. The J gene is TRBJ2-7, the V gene TRBV29-1; perhaps TRBD2 as D (6 bases). The V end was cut by 3 bases, the J end by 0 bases, with 15 bases between. The CDR3 is 15 amino acids. Germline lookup yields CDR1 SQVTM and CDR2 ANQGSEA. The CDR3 DNA is TGCAGCGTTGAGGGCCGCGGGGCGTCCTCCTACGAGCAGTACTTC. Its translation is CSVEGRGASSYEQYF.

This clonotype showed up just a few times. The gene calls are TRBV7-9 and TRBJ2-1; D perhaps matches TRBD2 (7 bases). Germline CDR1 and CDR2: SEHNR and FQNEAQ (reference sequence). This CDR3 region has 15 residues. V was shortened by 5 bases and J by 8 bases, with 19 bases between the two germline ends. CDR3 coding DNA: TGTGCCAGCAGCACGGGGGGCCAGCGCGTGTATGAGCAGTTCTTC. Its translation: CASSTGGQRVYEQFF. Combining the CDR3 with reference TRBV7-9 and TRBJ2-1 gives the whole variable domain DTGVSQNPRHKITKRGQNVTFRCDPISEHNRLYWYRQTLGQGPEFLTYFQNEAQLEKSRLLSDRFSAERPKGSFSTLEIQRTEQGDSAMYLCASSTGGQRVYEQFFGPGTRLTVL.

In DNA form, the CDR3 reads TGTGCCAGCAGCTTATGGCAGGTGAACACTGAAGCTTTCTTT. Its protein is CASSLWQVNTEAFF. The rearrangement uses TRBV7-9 and TRBJ1-1; D not certain. CDR3 length: 14 residues. Germline V gene data show CDR1 as SEHNR and CDR2 as FQNEAQ (reference sequence). The V end was cut by 2 bases, the J end by 0 bases, with 7 bases between.

The CDR3 is CASSYSGEKLFF. CDR3 in DNA: TGTGCCAGCAGTTACTCTGGAGAAAAACTGTTTTTT. The V and J genes are TRBV6-6 and TRBJ1-4; D gene uncertain. The germline V gene encodes CDR1 MNHNY and CDR2 SVGAGI (reference sequence). This CDR3 region has 12 residues. Trimming left V 0 bases short and J 8 bases short, with 4 bases between.

This clonotype was seen a few times. The gene calls are TRBV9 and TRBJ1-1, with 7 positions matching TRBD1. The CDR3 length is 13 residues. In germline, CDR1 is SGDLS, CDR2 YYNGEE. The V gene end was trimmed by 2 bases and the J gene end by 5 bases; junction bases not matched to a gene: 3. In nucleotides, the CDR3 is TGTGCCAGCAGCGTTACAGGGGTGACTGAAGCTTTCTTT. It translates to CASSVTGVTEAFF.

Ten or more counts support this clonotype. The chain links TRBV6-5 to TRBJ2-3; 7 bases are shared with TRBD1. CDR3 length equals 15 residues. Losses at the gene ends were 2 bases for V and 1 base for J; bases not matched to a gene: 3. Germline V gene lookup returns CDR1 MNHEY and CDR2 SVGAGI. As DNA, the CDR3 is TGTGCCAGCAGTTACGATACAGGGGGCACAGATACGCAGTATTTT. Its protein is CASSYDTGGTDTQYF.

This clonotype has only a few counts. The gene calls are TRBV29-1 and TRBJ1-2, with 7 bases matching TRBD1. In germline, CDR1 is SQVTM, CDR2 ANQGSEA. The V and J ends lost 6 bases and 2 bases, in that order; junction bases with no gene match: 9. This CDR3 contains 14 residues. CDR3 sequence (DNA): TGCAGCGTAGGGGGACAGCCCGGAAACTATGGCTACACCTTC. The encoded protein is CSVGGQPGNYGYTF.

In its sample, this clonotype was seen many times. V usage is TRBV25-1 and J usage is TRBJ1-2, with a possible D match to TRBD1 (6 bases). Germline CDR1 and CDR2: MGHDK and SYGVNS. V was cut by 2 bases and J by 4 bases, with 11 bases left in between. This CDR3 has 14 residues. The CDR3 spells CASSELGQIYGYTF. CDR3 nucleotide sequence: TGTGCCAGCAGTGAACTAGGACAGATCTATGGCTACACCTTC.

This clonotype was detected a few times. This chain joins TRBV29-1 and TRBJ2-7; 11 bases are shared with TRBD1. The CDR3 totals 11 residues. The J segment lost 6 bases and the V segment lost 7 bases, leaving 2 bases of the junction unmatched. The V gene's germline CDR1 is SQVTM and CDR2 ANQGSEA. CDR3 loop: CSAGTGGEQYF. CDR3 nucleotide sequence: TGCAGCGCCGGGACAGGGGGCGAGCAGTACTTC.

This clonotype occurred a few times. The chain's CDR3 is CASRSGTASYEQYF. The CDR3 DNA is TGCGCCAGCAGATCCGGGACAGCATCCTACGAGCAGTACTTC. This chain uses TRBV5-1 with TRBJ2-7; TRBD1 matches at 7 bases. From germline, CDR1 is SGHRS and CDR2 YFSETQ. This CDR3 is 14 amino acids long. J gave up 1 base and V 5 bases, and 6 bases lay outside the gene matches.

The rearrangement joins TRBV20-1 to TRBJ2-1, with D perhaps given as TRBD1 or TRBD2 (5 bases each). The CDR3 runs 12 residues. Trimming took off 3 bases at V and 4 bases at J, with 7 bases between the two ends. The germline V gene encodes CDR1 DFQATT and CDR2 SNEGSKA (reference sequence). The CDR3 is CSARGDYNEQFF. In DNA form, the CDR3 reads TGCAGTGCTAGGGGGGATTACAATGAGCAGTTCTTC.

This clonotype turned up a few times. V is TRBV5-1 and J is TRBJ1-6; D possibly corresponds to TRBD1 (6 bases). Trimming removed 4 bases from V and 9 bases from J, with 20 bases in between. This CDR3 has 16 amino acids. Germline CDR1 is SGHRS and CDR2 is YFSETQ. CDR3 in DNA: TGCGCCAGCAGCCGATCGACAGGATTGATCAGTTCACCCCTCCACTTT. Protein: CASSRSTGLISSPLHF.

The V call is TRBV20-1, the J call TRBJ2-1; D not certain. This CDR3 spans 17 amino acids. Trimming removed 6 bases at V and 3 bases at J, with 24 bases between. The germline gives CDR1 DFQATT, CDR2 SNEGSKA (reference sequence). CDR3 amino acids: CSAPSVGGKTNYNEQFF. The CDR3 DNA reads TGCAGTGCCCCATCAGTGGGTGGTAAGACAAACTACAATGAGCAGTTCTTC.

The chain joins TRBV1 to TRBJ2-7; the table calls TRBD1, which could not be checked here. TRBV1 is shown as a pseudogene. CDR3 length equals 14 residues. The CDR3 DNA sequence: TGCACCAGCAGCCAAGAGGGGGTGACGGGCGAGCAGTACTTC. Amino acid sequence: CTSSQEGVTGEQYF.